Presented here are 7 T cell receptor beta chains from one specimen sequenced in a study of T cells in localized non-small cell lung cancer. Here immunoSEQ multiplex PCR was the method, and the copy in TCRdb shows in-frame clones only, minus some. The table has about 45,000 clones, around 86% seen once. The starting material was peripheral blood mononuclear cells, obtained before any cancer treatment. These receptors originate from a man between 40 and 70 years old with stage III lung adenocarcinoma.

J is TRBJ2-7 and V is TRBV6-5; TRBD1 matches 7 bases. Per the germline V gene, CDR1 is MNHEY and CDR2 is SVGAGI. The CDR3 runs to 15 residues. Losses at the gene ends were 5 bases for V and 2 bases for J; bases not matched to a gene: 9. The CDR3 loop reads CASSRRQGNTYEQYF. The DNA of the CDR3 is TGTGCCAGCAGTAGACGACAGGGAAATACCTACGAGCAGTACTTC.

The chain recombines TRBV7-3 with TRBJ2-1, with 12 bases matching TRBD2. Germline V gene data show CDR1 as SGHTA and CDR2 as FQGTGA. V trimming: 1 base; J trimming: 10 bases; junction bases outside the gene matches: 5. CDR3 length equals 15 residues. This CDR3 is CASSLSAGTSGEQFF. The CDR3 DNA sequence: TGTGCCAGCAGCTTAAGCGCCGGGACTAGCGGGGAGCAGTTCTTC.

The chain uses TRBV28 and TRBJ2-2, with D perhaps TRBD1 or TRBD2 (5 bases each). The CDR3 consists of 14 residues. Germline V lookup: CDR1 MDHEN, CDR2 SYDVKM. Trimming left V 10 bases short and J 0 bases short, with 12 bases between. The CDR3 bases are TGTGCCACCCTTGAGGGGACGAACACCGGGGAGCTGTTTTTT. It is translated as CATLEGTNTGELFF.

The gene calls are TRBV7-8 and TRBJ1-5, with D unclear. The V gene's germline CDR1 is SGHVS and CDR2 FQNEAQ. Trimming left V 5 bases short and J 5 bases short, with 13 bases between. The CDR3 consists of 14 residues. The CDR3 bases are TGTGCCAGCAGCGGCGGGGAGATTGATCAGCCCCAGCATTTT. Encoded protein: CASSGGEIDQPQHF. Combining the CDR3 with reference TRBV7-8 and TRBJ1-5 gives the whole variable domain GAGVSQSPRYKVAKRGQDVALRCDPISGHVSLFWYQQALGQGPEFLTYFQNEAQLDKSGLPSDRFFAERPEGSVSTLKIQRTQQEDSAVYLCASSGGEIDQPQHFGDGTRLSIL.

The chain uses TRBV5-1 and TRBJ2-2, with 8 bases that match TRBD1. J gave up 3 bases and V 4 bases, and 8 bases lay outside the gene matches. The CDR3 has 16 residues. The germline gives CDR1 SGHRS, CDR2 YFSETQ. The DNA for the CDR3 is TGCGCCAGCAGCCCCACCGACAGGGGCTACACCGGGGAGCTGTTTTTT. Its translation is CASSPTDRGYTGELFF.

This CDR3 reads CASSSLYEQYF. The CDR3 nucleotides are TGTGCCAGCAGTTCGCTCTACGAGCAGTACTTC. The rearrangement joins TRBV28 to TRBJ2-7, with D uncertain. V lost 4 bases and J 3 bases, leaving 4 bases between the germline ends. The CDR3 runs to 11 residues. Germline loops: CDR1 MDHEN, CDR2 SYDVKM.

The rearrangement uses TRBV10-2 and TRBJ2-2, with D possibly matching TRBD1 (5 bases). Trimming removed 10 bases at V and 0 bases at J, with 9 bases between. Germline assignment: CDR1 WSHSY and CDR2 SAAADI. This CDR3 region has 13 residues. The CDR3 loop reads CATKGPNTGELFF. The CDR3 DNA reads as TGCGCCACCAAGGGGCCGAACACCGGGGAGCTGTTTTTT.